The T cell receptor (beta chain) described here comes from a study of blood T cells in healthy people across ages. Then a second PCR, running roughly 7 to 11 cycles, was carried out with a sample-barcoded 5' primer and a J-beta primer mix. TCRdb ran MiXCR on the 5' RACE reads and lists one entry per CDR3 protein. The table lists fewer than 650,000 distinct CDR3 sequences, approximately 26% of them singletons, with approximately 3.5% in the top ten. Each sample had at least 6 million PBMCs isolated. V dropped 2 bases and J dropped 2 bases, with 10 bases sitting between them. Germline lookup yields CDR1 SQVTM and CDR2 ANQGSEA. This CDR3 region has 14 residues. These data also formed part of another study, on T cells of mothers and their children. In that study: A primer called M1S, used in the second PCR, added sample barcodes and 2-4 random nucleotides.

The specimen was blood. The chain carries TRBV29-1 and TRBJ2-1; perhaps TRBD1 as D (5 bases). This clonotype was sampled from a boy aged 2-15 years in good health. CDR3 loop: CSVELGVTYNEQFF. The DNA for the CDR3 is TGCAGCGTTGAATTAGGGGTGACCTACAATGAGCAGTTCTTC.